A selection of T cell receptor beta chains follows, all from one sample in a study of T cell responses to AZD1222 COVID-19 vaccine. Sequenced by immunoSEQ multiplex PCR; TCRdb stores in-frame clones only, minus some. The table shows roughly 120,000 clones, with around nine tenths occurring only once. Here the sequenced sample was peripheral blood, taken 28 days after the second dose of the MenACWY control vaccine. These receptor sequences come from an adult who received the MenACWY meningococcal vaccine as a control. Both conserved end residues are part of each CDR3. Fields, in order: J gene, D gene, V gene, clone size, CDR3 protein, CDR3 DNA. A D gene is named only where the DNA matches it firmly. Clone sizes are given selectively: once, few, many, or a class where the clone is expanded.

TRBJ2-5 TRBD2 TRBV5-1 . CASSLGLAGAETQYF TGCGCCAGCAGCTTGGGTCTAGCGGGAGCGGAGACCCAGTACTTC
TRBJ2-3 . TRBV28 . CASRAGTATTDTQYF TGTGCCAGCAGGGCGGGGACAGCCACCACAGATACGCAGTATTTT
TRBJ2-5 TRBD2 TRBV7-9 . CASSPYGLADKYF TGTGCCAGCAGCCCATATGGACTAGCGGATAAGTACTTC
TRBJ2-1 TRBD1 TRBV4-1 . CASSQSRGINEQFF TGCGCCAGCAGCCAATCCAGGGGGATAAATGAGCAGTTCTTC
TRBJ2-5 TRBD1 TRBV4-1 . CASSRGDRGKETQYF TGCGCCAGCAGCCGTGGGGACAGAGGAAAAGAGACCCAGTACTTC
TRBJ2-2 . TRBV11-2 . CASSLVNTGDRTYTGELFF TGTGCCAGCAGCTTAGTCAACACGGGAGACCGGACCTACACCGGGGAGCTGTTTTTT
TRBJ2-1 TRBD2 TRBV27 . CASNLTPEKGLAGGLHNEQFF TGTGCCAGCAATTTGACTCCGGAAAAAGGACTAGCGGGGGGGCTCCACAATGAGCAGTTCTTC
TRBJ1-4 . TRBV28 . CASSLSPLGAGSAGKLFF TGTGCCAGCAGTTTATCCCCCCTTGGTGCCGGTTCTGCCGGAAAACTGTTTTTT
TRBJ1-1 . TRBV5-4 . CASSLARGRMNTEAFF TGTGCCAGCAGCTTGGCCAGGGGCCGTATGAACACTGAAGCTTTCTTT
TRBJ2-3 . TRBV28 . CASSPRDTQYF TGTGCCAGCAGTCCAAGGGATACGCAGTATTTT
TRBJ2-5 TRBD1 TRBV18 . CASSTTGGTETQYF TGTGCCAGCTCAACCACAGGGGGGACGGAGACCCAGTACTTC
TRBJ1-4 . TRBV5-1 once CASSLGTEGKLFF TGCGCCAGCAGCTTGGGCACCGAGGGAAAACTGTTTTTT
TRBJ1-4 . TRBV19 . CASSISRSDEKLFF TGTGCCAGTAGTATATCAAGGTCTGATGAAAAACTGTTTTTT
TRBJ1-1 . TRBV29-1 . CSVGQKNTEAFF TGCAGCGTTGGTCAGAAGAACACTGAAGCTTTCTTT
TRBJ1-5 . TRBV19 . CASRRAQGTYQPQHF TGTGCCAGTAGAAGGGCCCAGGGGACGTATCAGCCCCAGCATTTT
TRBJ1-1 TRBD1 TRBV11-2 . CASSSQGYTEAFF TGTGCCAGCAGCTCACAGGGGTACACTGAAGCTTTCTTT
TRBJ2-1 TRBD2 TRBV12-3/TRBV12-4 . CASGTSGSYEQFF TGTGCCAGCGGGACTAGCGGGAGTTATGAGCAGTTCTTC
TRBJ2-6 . TRBV7-2 . CASSSNGQSSSGANVLTF TGTGCCAGCAGCTCCAATGGACAGTCCAGCTCTGGGGCCAACGTCCTGACTTTC
TRBJ1-1 . TRBV19 once CASSIDSGGPDLAFF TGTGCCAGTAGTATAGACTCGGGGGGACCGGACTTAGCTTTCTTT
TRBJ1-2 . TRBV6-6 . CASSPKGVRGYTF TGTGCCAGCAGTCCTAAGGGGGTTCGGGGCTACACCTTC
TRBJ2-2 TRBD1 TRBV5-1 . CASSIGTGRRRTGELFF TGCGCCAGCAGCATAGGGACAGGGAGACGTCGCACCGGGGAGCTGTTTTTT
TRBJ2-3 . TRBV10-3 . CAISESSASTDTQYF TGTGCCATCAGTGAGTCAAGCGCTTCCACAGATACGCAGTATTTT
TRBJ2-3 . TRBV5-4 once CASNPGLVLAKDTQYF TGTGCCAGCAACCCCGGTCTGGTACTAGCAAAAGATACGCAGTATTTT
TRBJ1-1 . TRBV6-4 . CASSDSHGTEAFF TGTGCCAGCAGTGACTCGCACGGAACTGAAGCTTTCTTT
TRBJ2-5 . TRBV28 . CASSSPKTWTQYF TGTGCCAGCAGTTCTCCTAAAACGTGGACCCAGTACTTC
TRBJ2-5 . TRBV7-9 . CASSLVIKQGNQETQYF TGTGCCAGCAGCCTTGTAATAAAACAGGGAAATCAAGAGACCCAGTACTTC
TRBJ1-2 . TRBV12-3/TRBV12-4 . CASRQIRIGGYTF TGTGCCAGCAGGCAGATAAGGATTGGTGGCTACACCTTC
TRBJ2-3 . TRBV6-5 . CASSYSEGHTQYF TGTGCCAGCAGTTACTCGGAAGGGCATACGCAGTATTTT
TRBJ1-5 . TRBV6-2/TRBV6-3 . CASSQINRDAQPQHF TGTGCCAGCAGTCAGATAAACAGGGACGCTCAGCCCCAGCATTTT
TRBJ2-3 . TRBV7-9 once CASSPSTRATDTQYF TGTGCCAGCAGCCCCTCCACCAGGGCCACAGATACGCAGTATTTT
TRBJ2-3 TRBD2 TRBV3-1/TRBV3-2 . CASSPFTSGRGTDTQYF TGTGCCAGCAGCCCATTTACTAGCGGGAGGGGCACAGATACGCAGTATTTT
TRBJ1-2 . TRBV9 . CASSRGRVYGYTF TGTGCCAGCAGCCGCGGACGGGTCTATGGCTACACCTTC
TRBJ1-2 . TRBV5-1 . CASSSDGNYGYTF TGCGCCAGCAGCAGCGACGGTAACTATGGCTACACCTTC
TRBJ2-6 . TRBV30 . CAWSHSGANVLTF TGTGCCTGGAGTCATTCTGGGGCCAACGTCCTGACTTTC
TRBJ2-7 TRBD2 TRBV7-6 . CASSKEPGGVAEQYF TGTGCCAGCAGCAAAGAACCGGGAGGCGTTGCTGAGCAGTACTTC
TRBJ2-3 . TRBV18 . CASSLRYTDTQYF TGTGCCAGCTCTCTACGCTACACAGATACGCAGTATTTT
TRBJ2-2 . TRBV10-1 . CASSRHDPQSGELFF TGCGCCAGCAGTAGACATGATCCGCAGTCCGGGGAGCTGTTTTTT
TRBJ1-2 . TRBV6-5 once CASSTGRISYGYTF TGTGCCAGCAGTACCGGGCGGATTAGCTATGGCTACACCTTC
TRBJ2-5 . TRBV28 . CASSRTDNQETQYF TGTGCCAGCAGCCGGACAGACAACCAAGAGACCCAGTACTTC
TRBJ2-3 . TRBV27 . CASSPSTDTQYF TGTGCCAGCAGTCCCAGCACAGATACGCAGTATTTT
TRBJ1-1 . TRBV19 . CASSPGGGIVRTEAFF TGTGCCAGTAGCCCCGGTGGGGGTATTGTAAGGACTGAAGCTTTCTTT
TRBJ2-6 TRBD1 TRBV14 . CASSQPGQVFSGANVLTF TGTGCCAGCAGCCAGCCGGGACAGGTTTTCTCTGGGGCCAACGTCCTGACTTTC
TRBJ2-5 . TRBV29-1 . CSVDLDPGETQYF TGCAGCGTCGACTTGGATCCGGGGGAGACCCAGTACTTC
TRBJ1-2 . TRBV19 . CASSPGSPRIVGYTF TGTGCCAGTAGCCCCGGGAGCCCCAGGATTGTTGGCTACACCTTC
TRBJ1-5 TRBD1 TRBV24-1 few CATSDWTGPIGNSNQPQHF TGTGCCACCAGTGATTGGACAGGTCCGATCGGGAATAGCAATCAGCCCCAGCATTTT
TRBJ2-1 . TRBV5-1 . CASSRNERTRYNEQFF TGCGCCAGCAGCAGAAATGAGCGAACCCGCTACAATGAGCAGTTCTTC
TRBJ2-3 TRBD2 TRBV3-1/TRBV3-2 . CARSRGGADQDTQYF TGTGCCCGCAGCCGGGGGGGGGCTGATCAAGATACGCAGTATTTT
TRBJ2-7 TRBD1 TRBV7-8 . CASSSSYGTGGLYEQYF TGTGCCAGCAGCTCCTCATACGGGACAGGGGGCCTCTACGAGCAGTACTTC
TRBJ2-5 . TRBV28 once CASSPSPGETQYF TGTGCCAGCAGTCCTTCCCCCGGGGAGACCCAGTACTTC
TRBJ2-3 . TRBV2 . CASSFGSDTQYF TGTGCCAGCAGCTTCGGTTCAGATACGCAGTATTTT
TRBJ2-3 TRBD2 TRBV12-3/TRBV12-4 . CAAGTSDADTQYF TGTGCCGCCGGGACTAGCGACGCAGATACGCAGTATTTT
TRBJ2-1 . TRBV6-5 . CASSHDKAYNEQFF TGTGCCAGCAGTCACGACAAGGCCTACAATGAGCAGTTCTTC
TRBJ1-1 . TRBV21-1 . CASSKGKRTGRRTEAFF TGTGCCAGCAGCAAGGGAAAGAGGACAGGAAGAAGGACTGAAGCTTTCTTT
TRBJ1-1 . TRBV7-9 . CASTVQTNTEAFF TGTGCCAGTACTGTTCAGACGAACACTGAAGCTTTCTTT
TRBJ1-2 . TRBV28 . CASSFADSSNYGYTF TGTGCCAGCAGTTTCGCGGACAGCTCTAACTATGGCTACACCTTC